The 19 T cell receptor beta chains listed next were all sequenced from one sample in a study of T cells in Graves' hyperthyroidism and ophthalmopathy. The source material, RNA transcripts, was used to amplify TCR beta CDR3 regions. A set of HTBI primers served as the primers for a first-round RT-PCR of the TCR CDR3. TCRdb used MiXCR to reprocess the multiplex PCR reads, holding one entry per CDR3 protein. The sample lists about 98,000 distinct CDR3 sequences; roughly 40% were seen once. Source material: peripheral blood or thyroid tissue (not recorded which). The receptor source for this set is a woman aged 25 to 39 with Graves' hyperthyroidism.

This clonotype was found a few times. This rearrangement joins TRBV7-2 to TRBJ2-5; TRBD1 aligns across 12 bases. The CDR3 contains 14 residues. The germline CDR1 and CDR2 sequences are SGHTA and FQGNSA. V lost 6 bases, J lost 7 bases, and 6 bases stayed unmatched. This CDR3 is CASSRDRGRGTQYF. As DNA, the CDR3 is TGTGCCAGCAGTCGGGACAGGGGGCGGGGGACCCAGTACTTC.

This clonotype was counted at least ten times. The rearrangement links TRBV7-9 to TRBJ2-7; no clear D gene. V lost 0 bases, J lost 2 bases, and 5 bases lay in between. The germline CDR1 and CDR2 sequences are SEHNR and FQNEAQ (reference sequence). The CDR3 sequence is 13 residues long. In nucleotides, the CDR3 is TGTGCCAGCAGCTTAGCGCTCCCCTACGAGCAGTACTTC. This sequence encodes CASSLALPYEQYF. Together with reference TRBV7-9 and TRBJ2-7, the CDR3 gives the full variable domain: DTGVSQNPRHKITKRGQNVTFRCDPISEHNRLYWYRQTLGQGPEFLTYFQNEAQLEKSRLLSDRFSAERPKGSFSTLEIQRTEQGDSAMYLCASSLALPYEQYFGPGTRLTVT.

Comment on this clonotype: A much larger clone lies one base from this, so it may be a read error. The CDR3 end shows no conserved phenylalanine or tryptophan, and so a read error is likely. The CDR3 nucleotides are TGTGCCAGCAGTTACGCTCGGGGGCGCCTAACTGAAGCTTTCCTT. Its protein is CASSYARGRLTEAFL. V and J are TRBV6-5 and TRBJ1-1; D possibly corresponds to TRBD1 (6 bases). The CDR3 spans 15 residues. V shed 2 bases and J shed 5 bases, with 15 bases lying between them. Germline V CDR1 and CDR2: MNHEY, SVGAGI.

This clonotype occurred a few times. The chain carries TRBV6-6 and TRBJ1-5; the D gene is possibly TRBD1 (5 bases). This CDR3 comprises 14 residues. CDR1 MNHNY and CDR2 SVGAGI come from the germline V gene (reference sequence). V was clipped by 5 bases and J by 6 bases, with 14 bases between them. This CDR3 is CASSRPGGVQPQHF. In DNA form, the CDR3 reads TGTGCCAGCAGTCGACCGGGGGGGGTTCAGCCCCAGCATTTT.

This clonotype showed up many times. The chain links TRBV19 to TRBJ1-2; D not resolved. The length of the CDR3 is 14 residues. V was shortened by 6 bases and J by 0 bases, with 11 bases between the two germline ends. Germline assignment: CDR1 LNHDA and CDR2 SQIVND (reference sequence). The CDR3 coding sequence is TGTGCCAGTAGCCCCTCAGGAGCTAACTATGGCTACACCTTC. Translated: CASSPSGANYGYTF.

The genes are TRBV2 and TRBJ2-5; 12 bases align to TRBD1. With 4 bases clipped from V and 5 bases from J, the junction kept 11 bases outside the gene matches. The CDR3 contains 17 residues. Germline assignment: CDR1 SNHLY and CDR2 FYNNEI. DNA of the CDR3: TGTGCCAGCAGTGGGGACAGGGGGCAATTCATCAAGGAGACCCAGTACTTC. As protein: CASSGDRGQFIKETQYF.

This clonotype showed up just a few times. It is unclear where the CDR3 begins or ends on the DNA, so no DNA is shown, and the CDR3 is as TCRdb lists it. Here the CDR3 reads CASSYTPGQGSYGCTF. The chain combines TRBV2 with TRBJ1-2; TRBD1, as called in the table, went unchecked against the DNA. The CDR3 contains 16 residues when both ends are counted. From germline, CDR1 is SNHLY and CDR2 FYNNEI.

Ten or more counts support this clonotype. V and J are TRBV4-2 and TRBJ2-5; D uncertain. The CDR3 has 10 residues. Germline assignment: CDR1 LGHNA and CDR2 YNFKEQ. Trimming shortened V by 9 bases and J by 3 bases, and 5 bases separated the two germline ends. CDR3 bases: TGTGCCAGTGGGAAAGAGACCCAGTACTTC. Residues: CASGKETQYF.

In its sample, this clonotype ranks as medium-sized. The chain recombines TRBV3-1 with TRBJ2-5; D is unresolved. The V gene lost 3 bases and the J gene lost 0 bases, with 20 bases spanning the gap. The CDR3 is 18 amino acids. The germline V gene encodes CDR1 LGHDT and CDR2 YNNKEL (reference sequence). The CDR3 DNA is TGTGCCAGCAGCCACTTGAGGAGTGCGATTGAAAACCAAGAGACCCAGTACTTC. Amino acids: CASSHLRSAIENQETQYF.

This clonotype was counted at least ten times. This chain connects TRBV4-2 to TRBJ2-7; D might be TRBD1 (5 bases). Per germline, CDR1 LGHNA and CDR2 YNFKEQ. Trimming cost V 0 bases and J 7 bases, with 13 bases left between them. This CDR3 contains 14 residues. For the CDR3, the DNA is TGTGCCAGCAGCCAAGAGAGGACAAGCTTGGAGCAGTACTTC. It specifies CASSQERTSLEQYF.

This clonotype was seen ten or more times. The gene calls are TRBV6-6 and TRBJ1-5, with TRBD1 matching over 9 bases. Germline CDR1 and CDR2: MNHNY and SVGAGI (reference sequence). V was pared by 8 bases and J by 7 bases, with 6 bases of the junction left unmatched. This CDR3 has 13 residues. The chain's CDR3 is CASRDREGQPQHF. As DNA, the CDR3 is TGTGCCAGCCGGGACAGGGAGGGCCAGCCCCAGCATTTT.

The chain combines TRBV7-9 with TRBJ1-1, with 10 positions matching TRBD1. CDR1 is SEHNR and CDR2 is FQNEAQ in the germline V gene (reference sequence). CDR3 size: 17 residues. V lost 5 bases to trimming and J lost 3 bases; unmatched junction nucleotides: 12. CDR3 residues: CASSPPPGTGVDTEAFF. CDR3 DNA sequence: TGTGCCAGCAGCCCCCCCCCCGGGACAGGGGTTGACACTGAAGCTTTCTTT.

This clonotype was picked up many times. The chain has TRBV5-6 and TRBJ1-1; no clear D gene. This CDR3 region has 13 residues. The V end lost 2 bases, the J end lost 0 bases, and 5 bases lay between the germline ends. Per germline, CDR1 SGHDT and CDR2 YYEEEE. DNA of the CDR3: TGTGCCAGCAGCTTAGGAGTGAACACTGAAGCTTTCTTT. This sequence encodes CASSLGVNTEAFF. Using reference TRBV5-6 and TRBJ1-1 for the parts outside the CDR3, the full variable domain is DAGVTQSPTHLIKTRGQQVTLRCSPKSGHDTVSWYQQALGQGPQFIFQYYEEEERQRGNFPDRFSGHQFPNYSSELNVNALLLGDSALYLCASSLGVNTEAFFGQGTRLTVV.

This clonotype was counted ten times or more. The rearrangement joins TRBV7-9 to TRBJ2-2; no reliable D call. The CDR3 covers 14 residues. V gave up 3 bases and J gave up 3 bases, with 8 bases separating them. Germline V gives CDR1 SEHNR, CDR2 FQNEAQ (reference sequence). CDR3 protein: CASSLKRHTGELFF. The CDR3, as DNA: TGTGCCAGCAGCTTGAAGAGACACACCGGGGAGCTGTTTTTT.

This clonotype came up many times. The rearrangement joins TRBV20-1 to TRBJ1-2; TRBD1 agrees at 7 bases. The V and J ends lost 0 bases and 6 bases, in that order; junction bases with no gene match: 7. Germline loops: CDR1 DFQATT, CDR2 SNEGSKA (reference sequence). The CDR3 is 14 residues long. The CDR3, as DNA: TGCAGTGCTAGAGATCGAGGGGGCATTAATGGCTACACCTTC. It translates to CSARDRGGINGYTF.

This clonotype has a count of ten or more. V usage is TRBV2 and J usage is TRBJ2-7; 8 bases map to TRBD1. V was clipped by 6 bases and J by 3 bases; unmatched bases: 7. CDR1 SNHLY and CDR2 FYNNEI come from the germline V gene. CDR3 length: 14 amino acids. CDR3 protein: CASSRGLGGYEQYF. The CDR3 DNA is TGTGCCAGCAGCAGGGGGCTCGGAGGCTACGAGCAGTACTTC.

This clonotype was found many times. This chain uses TRBV28 with TRBJ1-1; 8 bases agree with TRBD1. V trimming: 5 bases; J trimming: 2 bases; junction bases outside the gene matches: 4. The germline V gene encodes CDR1 MDHEN and CDR2 SYDVKM. This CDR3 spans 14 amino acids. CDR3 residues: CASSRDRPNTEAFF. The DNA of the CDR3 is TGTGCCAGCAGTCGGGACAGGCCAAACACTGAAGCTTTCTTT.

The genes are TRBV14 and TRBJ1-2; TRBD1 agrees at 8 bases. The CDR3 extends over 15 amino acids. V lost 1 base to trimming and J lost 4 bases; unmatched junction nucleotides: 5. Germline V CDR1 and CDR2: SGHDN, FVKESK. CDR3 loop: CASSQVRDRLYGYTF. The DNA of the CDR3 is TGTGCCAGCAGCCAAGTAAGGGACAGGCTCTATGGCTACACCTTC.

A remark on this clonotype: A much larger clone lies one base from this, so it may be a read error. The J gene is TRBJ1-2, the V gene TRBV10-3, with a possible D match to TRBD1 (6 bases). The germline V gene encodes CDR1 ENHRY and CDR2 SYGVKD. V lost 3 bases and J 2 bases, leaving 13 bases between the germline ends. The CDR3 runs 15 residues. The CDR3: CAISERGRVNYGYTF. The CDR3 DNA follows: TGTGCCATCAGTGAACGGGGGCGAGTAAACTATGGCTACACCTTC.